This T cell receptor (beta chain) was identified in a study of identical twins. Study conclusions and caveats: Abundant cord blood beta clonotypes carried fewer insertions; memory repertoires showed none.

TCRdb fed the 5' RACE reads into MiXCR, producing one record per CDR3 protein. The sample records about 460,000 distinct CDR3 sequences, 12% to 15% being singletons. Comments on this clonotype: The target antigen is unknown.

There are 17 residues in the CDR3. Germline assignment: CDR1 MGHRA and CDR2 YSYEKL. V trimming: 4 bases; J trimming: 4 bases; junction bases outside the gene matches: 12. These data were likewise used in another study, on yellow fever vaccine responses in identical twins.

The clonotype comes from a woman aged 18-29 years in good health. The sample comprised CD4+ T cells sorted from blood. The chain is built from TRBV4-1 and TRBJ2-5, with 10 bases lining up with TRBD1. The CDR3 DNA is TGCGCCAGCAGCCCACGCGTGACAGGGGGCTTTGTAGAGACCCAGTACTTC. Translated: CASSPRVTGGFVETQYF.